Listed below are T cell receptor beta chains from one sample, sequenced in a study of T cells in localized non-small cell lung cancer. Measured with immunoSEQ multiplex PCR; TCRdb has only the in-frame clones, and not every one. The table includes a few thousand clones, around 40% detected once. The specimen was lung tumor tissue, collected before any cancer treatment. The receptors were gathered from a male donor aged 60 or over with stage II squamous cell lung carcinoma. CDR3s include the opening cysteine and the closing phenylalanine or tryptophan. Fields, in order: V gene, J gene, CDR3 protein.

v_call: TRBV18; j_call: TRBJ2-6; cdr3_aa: CASSPGQGASTGANVLTF
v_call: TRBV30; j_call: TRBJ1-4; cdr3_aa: CAWSPRGMGDNEKLFF
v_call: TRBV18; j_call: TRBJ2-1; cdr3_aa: CASSPFNEPYNEQFF
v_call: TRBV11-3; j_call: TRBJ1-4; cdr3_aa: CASSLVGANEKLFF
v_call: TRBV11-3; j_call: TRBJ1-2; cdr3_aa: CASSLGPANYGYTF
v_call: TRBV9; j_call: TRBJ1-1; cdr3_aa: CASSVVGSGATEAFF
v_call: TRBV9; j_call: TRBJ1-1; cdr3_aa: CASSGQTNTEAFF
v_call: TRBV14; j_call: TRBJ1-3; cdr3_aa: CASSSGLGNTIYF
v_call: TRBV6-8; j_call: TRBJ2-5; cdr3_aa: CASSYIQGAQETQYF
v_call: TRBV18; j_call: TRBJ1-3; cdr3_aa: CASSPRTGVGNTIYF
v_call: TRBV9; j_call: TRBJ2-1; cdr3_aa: CASSVVGQNYNEQFF
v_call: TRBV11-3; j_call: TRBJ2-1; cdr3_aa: CASSLDGLAGVSRGNEQFF
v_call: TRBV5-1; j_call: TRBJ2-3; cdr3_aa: CASSLGDRTQKEYF
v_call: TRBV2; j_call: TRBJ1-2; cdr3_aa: CASRAGGIGYLANYGYTF
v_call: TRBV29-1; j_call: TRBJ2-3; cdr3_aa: CSVEGGGVSNTQYF
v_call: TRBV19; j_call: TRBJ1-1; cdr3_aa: CASRAKGLTEAFF
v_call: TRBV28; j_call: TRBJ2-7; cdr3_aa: CASNRVLRSHEQYF
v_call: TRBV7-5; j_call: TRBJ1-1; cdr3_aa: CASSLGGTGNTEAFF
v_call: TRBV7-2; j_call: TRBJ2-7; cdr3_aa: CASSGWTSDEQYF
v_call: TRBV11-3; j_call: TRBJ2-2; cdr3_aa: CASSPTPKREVGELFF
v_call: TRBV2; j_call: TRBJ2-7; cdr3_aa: CASSEGGLAGTFSYEQYF
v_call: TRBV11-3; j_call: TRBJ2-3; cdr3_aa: CASSLGGQSTDTQYF
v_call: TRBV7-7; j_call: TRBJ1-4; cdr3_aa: CASSNRETNEKLFF
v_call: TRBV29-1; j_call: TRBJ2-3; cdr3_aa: CSTRAGGTDTQYF
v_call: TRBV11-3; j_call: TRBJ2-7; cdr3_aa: CASSSTGGDSYEQYF
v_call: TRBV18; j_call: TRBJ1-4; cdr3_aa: CASSNGAFNEKLFF
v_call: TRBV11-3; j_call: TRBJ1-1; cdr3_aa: CASSLLGRVSNTEAFF
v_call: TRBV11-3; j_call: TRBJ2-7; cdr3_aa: CASSVLLAAQGEQYF
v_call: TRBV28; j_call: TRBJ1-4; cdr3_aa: CASSGDRGWEKLFF
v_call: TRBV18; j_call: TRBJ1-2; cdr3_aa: CASSPKFTGTSGRYGYTF
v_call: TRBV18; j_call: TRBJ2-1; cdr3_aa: CASSPFQLAGVGARDEQFF
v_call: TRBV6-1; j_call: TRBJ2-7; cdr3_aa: CASSEEAFFLYEQYF
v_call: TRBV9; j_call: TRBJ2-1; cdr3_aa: CASSGRDAYNEQFF
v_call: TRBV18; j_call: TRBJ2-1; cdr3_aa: CASSRREGSGNEQFF
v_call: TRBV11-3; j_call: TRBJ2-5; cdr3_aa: CASSPRWGGETQYF
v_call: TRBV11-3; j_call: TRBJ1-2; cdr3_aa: CASRMHRDTNYGYTF
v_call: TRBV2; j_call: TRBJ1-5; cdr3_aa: CASSENQGSQPQHF
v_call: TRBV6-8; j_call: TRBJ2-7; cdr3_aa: CASSYGGLANEQYF
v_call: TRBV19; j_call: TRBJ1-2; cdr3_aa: CASSIDLGPLSGYTF
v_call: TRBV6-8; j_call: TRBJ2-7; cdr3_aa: CASAEVRPYEQYF
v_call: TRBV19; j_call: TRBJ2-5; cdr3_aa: CASSRGTLALQETQYF
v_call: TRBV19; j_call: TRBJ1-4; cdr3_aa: CASTLAGGTTNEKLFF
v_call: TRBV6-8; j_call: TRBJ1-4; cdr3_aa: CASSYSQGLNEKLFF
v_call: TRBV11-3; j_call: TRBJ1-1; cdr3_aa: CASSPRRSGSAEAFF
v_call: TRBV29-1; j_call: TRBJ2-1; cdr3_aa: CSVAGGARTIHVDEQFF
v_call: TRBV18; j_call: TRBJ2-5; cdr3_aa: CASSQDRGQGETQYF
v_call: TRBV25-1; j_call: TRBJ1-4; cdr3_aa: CASSGDRGRGEKLFF
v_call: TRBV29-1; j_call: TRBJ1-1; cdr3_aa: CSVEGSVNTEAFF
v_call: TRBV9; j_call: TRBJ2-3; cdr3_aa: CASSTGTGTDTQYF